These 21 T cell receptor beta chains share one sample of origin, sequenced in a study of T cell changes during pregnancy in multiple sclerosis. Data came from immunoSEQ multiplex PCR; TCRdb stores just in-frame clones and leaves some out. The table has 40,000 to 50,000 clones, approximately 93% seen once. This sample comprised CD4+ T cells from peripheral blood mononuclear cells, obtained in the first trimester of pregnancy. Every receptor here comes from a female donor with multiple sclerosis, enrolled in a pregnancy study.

In nucleotides, the CDR3 is TGTGCCAGCAGCCCCGGGGGGGGAAACTACGAGCAGTACTTC. Its protein product is CASSPGGGNYEQYF. This sequence joins TRBV7-8 and TRBJ2-7; TRBD2 aligns across 8 bases. Germline CDR1 SGHVS, CDR2 FQNEAQ. The CDR3 runs to 14 residues. J lost 3 bases, V lost 5 bases, and 6 bases had no gene match. The full variable domain, completed using reference TRBV7-8 and TRBJ2-7, is GAGVSQSPRYKVAKRGQDVALRCDPISGHVSLFWYQQALGQGPEFLTYFQNEAQLDKSGLPSDRFFAERPEGSVSTLKIQRTQQEDSAVYLCASSPGGGNYEQYFGPGTRLTVT.

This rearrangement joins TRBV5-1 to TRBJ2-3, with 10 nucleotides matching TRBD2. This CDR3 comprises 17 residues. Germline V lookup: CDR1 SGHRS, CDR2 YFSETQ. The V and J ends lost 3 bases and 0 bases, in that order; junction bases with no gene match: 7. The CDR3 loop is CASSSGLLAGSTDTQYF. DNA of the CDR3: TGCGCCAGCAGCTCCGGACTACTAGCGGGGAGCACAGATACGCAGTATTTT.

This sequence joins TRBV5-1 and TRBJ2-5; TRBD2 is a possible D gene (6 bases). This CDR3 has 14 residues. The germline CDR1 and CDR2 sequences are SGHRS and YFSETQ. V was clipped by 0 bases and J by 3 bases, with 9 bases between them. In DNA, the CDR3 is TGCGCCAGCAGCTTGGGGGGGGTTGAAGAGACCCAGTACTTC. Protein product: CASSLGGVEETQYF.

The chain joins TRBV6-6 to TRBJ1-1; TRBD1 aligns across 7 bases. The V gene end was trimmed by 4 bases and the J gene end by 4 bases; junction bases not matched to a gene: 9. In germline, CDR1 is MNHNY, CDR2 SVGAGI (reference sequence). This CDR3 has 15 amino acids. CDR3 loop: CASSLVQGVGTEAFF. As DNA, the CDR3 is TGTGCCAGCAGTTTGGTCCAGGGGGTCGGCACTGAAGCTTTCTTT.

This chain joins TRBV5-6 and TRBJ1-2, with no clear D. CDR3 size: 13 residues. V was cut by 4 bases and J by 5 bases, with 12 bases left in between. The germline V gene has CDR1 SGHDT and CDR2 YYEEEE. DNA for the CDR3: TGTGCCAGCAGCCCCGACGTCGGGTATGGCTACACCTTC. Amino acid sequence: CASSPDVGYGYTF.

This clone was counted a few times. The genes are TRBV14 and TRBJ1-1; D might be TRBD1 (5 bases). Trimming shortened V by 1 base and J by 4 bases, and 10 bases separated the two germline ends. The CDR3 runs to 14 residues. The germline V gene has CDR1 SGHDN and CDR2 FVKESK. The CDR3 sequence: CASSQVYGGTEAFF. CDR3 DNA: TGTGCCAGCAGCCAAGTTTACGGGGGCACTGAAGCTTTCTTT.

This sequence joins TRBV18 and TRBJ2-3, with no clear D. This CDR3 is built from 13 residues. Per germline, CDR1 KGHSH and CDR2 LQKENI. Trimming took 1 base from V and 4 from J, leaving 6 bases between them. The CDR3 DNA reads TGTGCCAGCTCACCACGACAAGCAGATACGCAGTATTTT. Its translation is CASSPRQADTQYF.

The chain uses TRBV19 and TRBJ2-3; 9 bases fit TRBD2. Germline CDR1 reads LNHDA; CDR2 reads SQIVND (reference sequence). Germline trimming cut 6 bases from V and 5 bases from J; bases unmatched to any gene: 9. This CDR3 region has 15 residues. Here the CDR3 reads CASRLAGARGDTQYF. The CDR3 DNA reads TGTGCCAGTAGATTAGCGGGGGCTCGGGGAGATACGCAGTATTTT.

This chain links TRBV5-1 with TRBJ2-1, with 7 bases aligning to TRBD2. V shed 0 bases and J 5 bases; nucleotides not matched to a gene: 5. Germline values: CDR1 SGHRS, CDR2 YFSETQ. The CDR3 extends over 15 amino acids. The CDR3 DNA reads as TGCGCCAGCAGCTTGGGTTTGGGGGGGAACAATGAGCAGTTCTTC. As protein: CASSLGLGGNNEQFF.

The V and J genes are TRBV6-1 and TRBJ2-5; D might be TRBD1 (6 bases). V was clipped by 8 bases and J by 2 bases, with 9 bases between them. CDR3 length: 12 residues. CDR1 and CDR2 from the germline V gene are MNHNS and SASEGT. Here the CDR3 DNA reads TGTGCCAGCGGGGACAAGCAAGAGACCCAGTACTTC. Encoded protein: CASGDKQETQYF.

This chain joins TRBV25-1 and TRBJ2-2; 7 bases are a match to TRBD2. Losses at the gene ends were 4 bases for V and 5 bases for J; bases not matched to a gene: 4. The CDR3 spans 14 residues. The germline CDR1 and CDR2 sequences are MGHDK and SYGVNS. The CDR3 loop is CASSAGGGTGELFF. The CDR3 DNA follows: TGTGCCAGCAGTGCTGGGGGGGGGACCGGGGAGCTGTTTTTT. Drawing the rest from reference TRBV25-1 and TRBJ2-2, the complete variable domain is EADIYQTPRYLVIGTGKKITLECSQTMGHDKMYWYQQDPGMELHLIHYSYGVNSTEKGDLSSESTVSRIRTEHFPLTLESARPSHTSQYLCASSAGGGTGELFFGEGSRLTVL.

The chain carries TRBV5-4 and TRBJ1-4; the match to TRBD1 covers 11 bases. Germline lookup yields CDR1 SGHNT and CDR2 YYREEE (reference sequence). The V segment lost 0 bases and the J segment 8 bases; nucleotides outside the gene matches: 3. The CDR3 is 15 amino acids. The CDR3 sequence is CASSLAGTGGEKLFF. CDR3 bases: TGTGCCAGCAGCTTGGCAGGGACAGGGGGAGAAAAACTGTTTTTT.

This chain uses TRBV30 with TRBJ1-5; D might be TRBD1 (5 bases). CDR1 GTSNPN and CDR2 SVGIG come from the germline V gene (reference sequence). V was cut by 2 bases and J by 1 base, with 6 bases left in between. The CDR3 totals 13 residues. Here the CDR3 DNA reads TGTGCCTGGAGTCAGGGAAGCAATCAGCCCCAGCATTTT. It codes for CAWSQGSNQPQHF.

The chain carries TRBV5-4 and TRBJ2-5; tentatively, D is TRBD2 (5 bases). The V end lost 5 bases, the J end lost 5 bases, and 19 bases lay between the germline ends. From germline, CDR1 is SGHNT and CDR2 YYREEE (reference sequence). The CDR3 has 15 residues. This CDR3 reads CASSLPTGDGETQYF. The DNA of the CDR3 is TGTGCCAGCAGTTTACCAACCGGGGATGGGGAGACCCAGTACTTC.

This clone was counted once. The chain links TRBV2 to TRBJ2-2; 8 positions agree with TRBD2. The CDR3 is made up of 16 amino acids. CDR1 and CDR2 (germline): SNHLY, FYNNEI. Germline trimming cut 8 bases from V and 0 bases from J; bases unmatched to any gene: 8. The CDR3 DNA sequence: TGTGCCAGCGGAAGGAGCGGGGGAACGAACACCGGGGAGCTGTTTTTT. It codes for CASGRSGGTNTGELFF.

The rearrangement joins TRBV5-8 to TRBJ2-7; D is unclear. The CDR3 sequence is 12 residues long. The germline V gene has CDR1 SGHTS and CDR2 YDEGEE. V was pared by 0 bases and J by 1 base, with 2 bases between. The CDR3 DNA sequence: TGTGCCAGCAGCTTGGCTTCCTACGAGCAGTACTTC. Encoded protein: CASSLASYEQYF.

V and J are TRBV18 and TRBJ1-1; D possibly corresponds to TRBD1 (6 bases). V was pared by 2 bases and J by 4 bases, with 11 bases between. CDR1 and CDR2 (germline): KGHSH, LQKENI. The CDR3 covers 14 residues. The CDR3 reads CASSPSGAGTEAFF. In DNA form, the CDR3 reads TGTGCCAGCTCACCATCAGGGGCTGGCACTGAAGCTTTCTTT.

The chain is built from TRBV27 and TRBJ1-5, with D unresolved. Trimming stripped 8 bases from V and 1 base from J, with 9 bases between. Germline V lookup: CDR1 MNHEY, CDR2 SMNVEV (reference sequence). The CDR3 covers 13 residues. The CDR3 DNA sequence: TGTGCCAGCGCCCCTATCAGCAATCAGCCCCAGCATTTT. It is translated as CASAPISNQPQHF.

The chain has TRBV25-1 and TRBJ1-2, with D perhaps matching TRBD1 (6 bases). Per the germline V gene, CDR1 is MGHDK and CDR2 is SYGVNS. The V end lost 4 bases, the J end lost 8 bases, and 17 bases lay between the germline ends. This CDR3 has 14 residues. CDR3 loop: CASSVSRGVGGYTF. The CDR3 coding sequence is TGTGCCAGCAGTGTTAGCAGGGGTGTTGGCGGCTACACCTTC.

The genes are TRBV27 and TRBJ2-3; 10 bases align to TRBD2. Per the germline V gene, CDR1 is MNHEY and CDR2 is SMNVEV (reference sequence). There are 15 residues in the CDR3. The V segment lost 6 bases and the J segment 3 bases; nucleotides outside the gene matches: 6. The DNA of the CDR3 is TGTGCCAGCAGCCAAGCGGGGGGGCCTACAGATACGCAGTATTTT. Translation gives CASSQAGGPTDTQYF.

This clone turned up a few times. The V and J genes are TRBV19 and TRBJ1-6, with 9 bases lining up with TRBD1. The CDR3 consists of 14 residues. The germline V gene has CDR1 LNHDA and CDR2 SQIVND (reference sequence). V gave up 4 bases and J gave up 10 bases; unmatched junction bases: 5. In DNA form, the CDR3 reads TGTGCCAGTAGTAGGGGACAGGGCGGATCACCCCTCCACTTT. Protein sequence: CASSRGQGGSPLHF.